In its sample, the clone carrying this TCR beta chain was seen once. With V trimmed by 0 bases and J by 8 bases, 6 bases remained unmatched. CDR3 length: 14 amino acids. From germline, CDR1 is LNHDA and CDR2 SQIVND (reference sequence). The source of the sample is a study of blood T cell repertoires in COVID-19. TCRdb's table, derived via immunoSEQ multiplex PCR, lists solely in-frame clones and lacks some. The sample shows 40,000 or so clones, 80% to 90% of them seen only once. The J gene is TRBJ1-2, the V gene TRBV19; 7 bases map to TRBD1. The sequence was collected from a man aged 40-50 years with active COVID-19. The sample was peripheral blood. The CDR3 here is CASSIEKGAGGYTF. The CDR3 DNA reads TGTGCCAGTAGTATAGAAAAGGGGGCAGGAGGCTACACCTTC.